This TCR beta chain was captured by sequencing in a study of cytomegalovirus exposure and HLA in healthy donors. Findings of the study overall: Among TCR beta chains of equal frequency, HLA-associated ones were more clonally expanded in a later analysis. As a later analysis showed, several of the most significant clusters appeared to be linked to common viral pathogens.

To note about this clone: Its specificity is unknown.

J was trimmed by 9 bases and V by 3 bases; bases with no gene match: 4. The CDR3 covers 14 residues. CDR1 and CDR2 from the germline V gene are SGHRS and YFSETQ. PCR used 60 Vbeta primers and 13 Jbeta primers. Some clones are missing from TCRdb's copy, which holds only in-frame ones; the method was immunoSEQ multiplex PCR. This table has roughly 200,000 clones, roughly 76% appearing once. This sequence was found in a woman aged 25 to 39 in good health and CMV-seropositive. J is TRBJ1-6 and V is TRBV5-1, with TRBD1 matching over 9 bases. Sequences were obtained from PBMCs. For the CDR3, the DNA is TGCGCCAGCAGCTACACAGGGGGCGGTTCACCCCTCCACTTT. It translates to CASSYTGGGSPLHF.